This is a list of T cell receptor beta chains from one sample in a study of blood T cell repertoires in COVID-19. Libraries were prepared by immunoSEQ multiplex PCR; TCRdb keeps only in-frame clonotypes and omits some of them. The sample shows over 150,000 clones, around 81% of them seen only once. What was sequenced was peripheral blood. The source is a man in his 70s with active or convalescent COVID-19. The CDR3 runs from the conserved cysteine through the conserved F or W. The D gene is left open where the match is weak. The size entry is marked missing in some rows and otherwise reads once, few, many or a size class.

j_call: TRBJ1-1; d_call: TRBD1; clone_size: -; v_call: TRBV3-1/TRBV3-2; cdr3_nt: TGTGCCAGCAGCTATACAGACAGGGCCACTGAAGCTTTCTTT; cdr3_aa: CASSYTDRATEAFF
j_call: TRBJ1-3; d_call: -; clone_size: -; v_call: TRBV28; cdr3_nt: TGTGCCAGCAGTCCAGGAGGGACTGGAAACACCATATATTTT; cdr3_aa: CASSPGGTGNTIYF
j_call: TRBJ2-2; d_call: TRBD1; clone_size: few; v_call: TRBV9; cdr3_nt: TGTGCCAGCAGCGTAGGGACAGGGTCTGGCGGGGAGCTGTTTTTT; cdr3_aa: CASSVGTGSGGELFF
j_call: TRBJ1-3; d_call: TRBD1; clone_size: once; v_call: TRBV28; cdr3_nt: TGTGCCAGCAGTTTACCCGGGACAGGGTTACCTGGAAACACCATATATTTT; cdr3_aa: CASSLPGTGLPGNTIYF
j_call: TRBJ2-2; d_call: -; clone_size: -; v_call: TRBV18; cdr3_nt: TGTGCCAGCTCAGTGGGCAGGGCGATGAACACCGGGGAGCTGTTTTTT; cdr3_aa: CASSVGRAMNTGELFF
j_call: TRBJ1-1; d_call: TRBD1; clone_size: many; v_call: TRBV6-6; cdr3_nt: TGTGCCAGCAGCCCGGACAGGGGAGCTGAAGCTTTCTTT; cdr3_aa: CASSPDRGAEAFF
j_call: TRBJ2-3; d_call: -; clone_size: -; v_call: TRBV11-2; cdr3_nt: TGTGCCAGCAGCCCGAGGGGGGACAGTTCAACGAGCACAGATACGCAGTATTTT; cdr3_aa: CASSPRGDSSTSTDTQYF
j_call: TRBJ1-1; d_call: -; clone_size: -; v_call: TRBV29-1; cdr3_nt: TGCAGCGTCGGAGGAGGCACTGAAGCTTTCTTT; cdr3_aa: CSVGGGTEAFF
j_call: TRBJ2-5; d_call: -; clone_size: -; v_call: TRBV7-9; cdr3_nt: TGTGCCAGCAGCTTAGAACCCGCCAGTCGAGAGACCCAGTACTTC; cdr3_aa: CASSLEPASRETQYF
j_call: TRBJ2-2; d_call: -; clone_size: -; v_call: TRBV7-7; cdr3_nt: TGTGCCAGCAGCCTGACACCCCCTAGAGAGGGAAACACCGGGGAGCTGTTTTTT; cdr3_aa: CASSLTPPREGNTGELFF
j_call: TRBJ1-1; d_call: TRBD1; clone_size: many; v_call: TRBV18; cdr3_nt: TGTGCCAGCTCGGGACAGGCGAACACTGAAGCTTTCTTT; cdr3_aa: CASSGQANTEAFF
j_call: TRBJ1-2; d_call: TRBD1; clone_size: -; v_call: TRBV6-5; cdr3_nt: TGTGCCAGCAGTTACTTTCAGGGGGGCGGAGGCTACACCTTC; cdr3_aa: CASSYFQGGGGYTF
j_call: TRBJ2-7; d_call: TRBD1; clone_size: -; v_call: TRBV7-2; cdr3_nt: TGTGCCAGCAGCTCAGGGGGTATCTCCTACGAGCAGTACTTC; cdr3_aa: CASSSGGISYEQYF
j_call: TRBJ1-5; d_call: TRBD1; clone_size: -; v_call: TRBV6-6; cdr3_nt: TGTGCCAGCAGTGGACAGGAACCCCTTCATCAGCCCCAGCATTTT; cdr3_aa: CASSGQEPLHQPQHF
j_call: TRBJ1-2; d_call: -; clone_size: -; v_call: TRBV29-1; cdr3_nt: TGCAGCGTTGAAGCGGCAGGACTTAACTATGGCTACACCTTC; cdr3_aa: CSVEAAGLNYGYTF
j_call: TRBJ1-6; d_call: -; clone_size: -; v_call: TRBV7-2; cdr3_nt: TGTGCCAGCAGCCGTTCCCGGGACTGGAGCTCCTATAATTCACCCCTCCACTTT; cdr3_aa: CASSRSRDWSSYNSPLHF
j_call: TRBJ2-7; d_call: -; clone_size: -; v_call: TRBV6-1; cdr3_nt: TGTGCCAGCAGCCCCGACAGACAGAAAGACGAGCAGTACTTC; cdr3_aa: CASSPDRQKDEQYF
j_call: TRBJ2-6; d_call: -; clone_size: -; v_call: TRBV5-4; cdr3_nt: TGTGCCAGCAGCTTAGTAGTCTCTGGGGCCAACGTCCTGACTTTC; cdr3_aa: CASSLVVSGANVLTF
j_call: TRBJ2-3; d_call: -; clone_size: -; v_call: TRBV2; cdr3_nt: TGTGCCAGCAACATCCAGGGACTCAGCACAGATACGCAGTATTTT; cdr3_aa: CASNIQGLSTDTQYF
j_call: TRBJ2-5; d_call: -; clone_size: -; v_call: TRBV7-9; cdr3_nt: TGTGCCAGCAGCCTTCGTATCGGAGAGACCCAGTACTTC; cdr3_aa: CASSLRIGETQYF
j_call: TRBJ2-1; d_call: TRBD1; clone_size: few; v_call: TRBV29-1; cdr3_nt: TGCAGCGCTGGGGGTTTCGACAGGGCGAAATCCGATGAGCAGTTCTTC; cdr3_aa: CSAGGFDRAKSDEQFF
j_call: TRBJ2-5; d_call: -; clone_size: -; v_call: TRBV7-9; cdr3_nt: TGTGCCAGCAGCTCAGACGGGGCCCAGTACTTC; cdr3_aa: CASSSDGAQYF
j_call: TRBJ2-7; d_call: -; clone_size: few; v_call: TRBV19; cdr3_nt: TGTGCCACCGCCCGCGCCGGGAGCTACGAGCAGTACTTC; cdr3_aa: CATARAGSYEQYF
j_call: TRBJ1-3; d_call: -; clone_size: few; v_call: TRBV10-1; cdr3_nt: TGCGCCAGCAGTACCACAGGGCACCTTGGAAACACCATATATTTT; cdr3_aa: CASSTTGHLGNTIYF
j_call: TRBJ1-5; d_call: -; clone_size: -; v_call: TRBV6-2/TRBV6-3; cdr3_nt: TGTGCCAGCAGTTACTCGGGAGCAGGCAATCAGCCCCAGCATTTT; cdr3_aa: CASSYSGAGNQPQHF
j_call: TRBJ2-2; d_call: -; clone_size: -; v_call: TRBV9; cdr3_nt: TGTGCCAGCAGCGGCGTCGGGAACACCGGGGAGCTGTTTTTT; cdr3_aa: CASSGVGNTGELFF
j_call: TRBJ2-7; d_call: -; clone_size: -; v_call: TRBV10-3; cdr3_nt: TGTGCCACCTTACAGACCTCCGGCTCCTACGAGCAGTACTTC; cdr3_aa: CATLQTSGSYEQYF
j_call: TRBJ1-2; d_call: TRBD1; clone_size: -; v_call: TRBV15; cdr3_nt: TGTGCCACCAGCCCCGGGCAGGGGGCAAATTTAGTCTATGGCTACACCTTC; cdr3_aa: CATSPGQGANLVYGYTF
j_call: TRBJ2-5; d_call: TRBD2; clone_size: -; v_call: TRBV7-2; cdr3_nt: TGTGCCAGCAGCCCGGGACTAGCTGGAGAGACCCAGTACTTC; cdr3_aa: CASSPGLAGETQYF
j_call: TRBJ1-4; d_call: TRBD1; clone_size: -; v_call: TRBV18; cdr3_nt: TGTGCCAGCTCACCGCACACAGGGGGAACTAATGAAAAACTGTTTTTT; cdr3_aa: CASSPHTGGTNEKLFF
j_call: TRBJ2-2; d_call: -; clone_size: -; v_call: TRBV4-3; cdr3_nt: TGCGCCAGCAGCCGCGGATCGGCAAACACCGGGGAGCTGTTTTTT; cdr3_aa: CASSRGSANTGELFF
j_call: TRBJ2-7; d_call: -; clone_size: -; v_call: TRBV10-2; cdr3_nt: TGCGCCAGCAGCCCAGGGGTGTACTACGAGCAGTACTTC; cdr3_aa: CASSPGVYYEQYF
j_call: TRBJ1-1; d_call: TRBD1; clone_size: -; v_call: TRBV6-4; cdr3_nt: TGTGCCAGCAGTGCACAGGGGTACACTGAAGCTTTCTTT; cdr3_aa: CASSAQGYTEAFF
j_call: TRBJ2-2; d_call: TRBD1; clone_size: -; v_call: TRBV7-2; cdr3_nt: TGTGCCAGCAGCTCGACGACAGGGAGTAGATCCGGGGAGCTGTTTTTT; cdr3_aa: CASSSTTGSRSGELFF
j_call: TRBJ2-7; d_call: -; clone_size: -; v_call: TRBV9; cdr3_nt: TGTGCCAGCAGCTCCCGGGGGGAGGGGGCCTACGAGCAGTACTTC; cdr3_aa: CASSSRGEGAYEQYF
j_call: TRBJ1-4; d_call: -; clone_size: -; v_call: TRBV29-1; cdr3_nt: TGCAGCGTTGTGGGCAACAGCGAAAAACTGTTTTTT; cdr3_aa: CSVVGNSEKLFF
j_call: TRBJ2-5; d_call: -; clone_size: -; v_call: TRBV7-2; cdr3_nt: TGTGCCAGCAGCTTCAGACAGAAAGAGACCCAGTACTTC; cdr3_aa: CASSFRQKETQYF
j_call: TRBJ1-1; d_call: TRBD1; clone_size: -; v_call: TRBV28; cdr3_nt: TGTGCCAGCAAAGTTACAGGGGGCGACGCTTTCTTT; cdr3_aa: CASKVTGGDAFF
j_call: TRBJ2-7; d_call: -; clone_size: -; v_call: TRBV5-4; cdr3_nt: TGTGCCAGCAGGGCCCAGAGAGGTGAGCAGTACTTC; cdr3_aa: CASRAQRGEQYF
j_call: TRBJ1-5; d_call: -; clone_size: -; v_call: TRBV19; cdr3_nt: TGTGCCAGTAGTATCCGACATAGCAATCAGCCCCAGCATTTT; cdr3_aa: CASSIRHSNQPQHF
j_call: TRBJ2-1; d_call: -; clone_size: few; v_call: TRBV6-5; cdr3_nt: TGTGCCAGCAGGAGACAGTCCTCCTACAATGAGCAGTTCTTC; cdr3_aa: CASRRQSSYNEQFF
j_call: TRBJ1-1; d_call: -; clone_size: -; v_call: TRBV5-1; cdr3_nt: TGCGCCAGCAGCTTGAACAGGGCGAACACTGAAGCTTTCTTT; cdr3_aa: CASSLNRANTEAFF
j_call: TRBJ1-2; d_call: -; clone_size: -; v_call: TRBV4-2; cdr3_nt: TGTGCCAGCAGCCAAGATTTGTACCAGTATGGCTACACCTTC; cdr3_aa: CASSQDLYQYGYTF
j_call: TRBJ2-7; d_call: TRBD1; clone_size: -; v_call: TRBV3-1/TRBV3-2; cdr3_nt: TGTGCCAGCAGCCAAGAGGGGCGGACAGGGAAATACGAGCAGTACTTC; cdr3_aa: CASSQEGRTGKYEQYF
j_call: TRBJ2-7; d_call: TRBD2; clone_size: -; v_call: TRBV5-1; cdr3_nt: TGCGCCAGCAGCTCCCGAGGAGCGGGGGGTCGAAGCTCCTACGAGCAGTACTTC; cdr3_aa: CASSSRGAGGRSSYEQYF
j_call: TRBJ2-3; d_call: TRBD2; clone_size: -; v_call: TRBV2; cdr3_nt: TGTGCCAGCAGACCTGGGGGGGGAGGGAGCACAGATACGCAGTATTTT; cdr3_aa: CASRPGGGGSTDTQYF
j_call: TRBJ2-3; d_call: TRBD2; clone_size: -; v_call: TRBV11-2; cdr3_nt: TGTGCCAGCAGCTTAGAGATAGCGGGGGGGCGAAATACGCAGTATTTT; cdr3_aa: CASSLEIAGGRNTQYF
j_call: TRBJ2-2; d_call: TRBD1; clone_size: -; v_call: TRBV6-5; cdr3_nt: TGTGCCAGCAGTTATAGACAGGGTGGGACCGGGGAGCTGTTTTTT; cdr3_aa: CASSYRQGGTGELFF
j_call: TRBJ1-2; d_call: TRBD1; clone_size: -; v_call: TRBV7-2; cdr3_nt: TGTGCCAGCAGCCAACGACAGGGGAACTATGGCTACACCTTC; cdr3_aa: CASSQRQGNYGYTF